Below are 8 T cell receptor beta chains sequenced from a single sample in a study of human T cells and chemical hapten exposure (TCRdb year 2021). Preparation of the library involved RACE. Sequenced using a NextSeq 500. The public reads were reprocessed in TCRdb via fastp at Q25 and MiXCR, keeping in-frame beta chains. For every CDR3 protein sequence, its rows merge into one entry that carries the most common genes and DNA. Here the sample has fewer than 150,000 distinct CDR3 sequences; approximately 14% occur a single time. The top ten clonotypes cover 0.92% of the sample. Per the publication, the time point label means: patch test 1, 2 weeks after DPC sensitization. The sample's treatment or condition label, decoded: therapeutic diphenylcyclopropenone sensitization with weekly scalp DPC. Source: whole blood, taken in connection with sensitization to the hapten diphenylcyclopropenone (DPC). Receptors were obtained from a man between 18 and 29 years old with alopecia areata. Some clones in this sample may be carry-over from other donors' samples.

This chain links TRBV10-1 with TRBJ2-5; D may be TRBD1 (7 bases). Germline V gives CDR1 WNHNN, CDR2 SYGVQD (reference sequence). The CDR3 loop spans 14 amino acids. The ends were cut back, 6 bases at V and 5 bases at J, with 16 bases in the middle. The CDR3 loop reads CASSGGTAGETQYF. As DNA, the CDR3 is TGCGCCAGCAGCGGCGGGACAGCAGGCGAGACCCAGTACTTC.

The J gene is TRBJ2-3, the V gene TRBV7-3, with 7 bases identical to TRBD1. This CDR3 is built from 15 residues. CDR1 SGHTA and CDR2 FQGTGA come from the germline V gene. Trimming took 5 bases from V and 5 from J; bases not matched to a gene: 10. The CDR3 nucleotides read TGTGCCAGCAGCCATTCCGGGACAGCCCGAGATACGCAGTATTTT. As protein: CASSHSGTARDTQYF. Using reference TRBV7-3 and TRBJ2-3 for the parts outside the CDR3, the full variable domain is GAGVSQTPSNKVTEKGKYVELRCDPISGHTALYWYRQSLGQGPEFLIYFQGTGAADDSGLPNDRFFAVRPEGSVSTLKIQRTERGDSAVYLCASSHSGTARDTQYFGPGTRLTVL.

The genes are TRBV6-2 or TRBV6-3 and TRBJ2-7; TRBD1 aligns across 7 bases. Germline V gives CDR1 MNHEY, CDR2 SVGEGT. The CDR3 length is 13 residues. Trimming cost V 6 bases and J 2 bases; bases outside gene matches: 4. In DNA, the CDR3 is TGTGCCAGCAGAGACAGGGATCCCTACGAGCAGTACGTC. This gives the protein CASRDRDPYEQYV.

This clonotype was seen at least ten times. The chain employs TRBV19 and TRBJ1-4; D remains unclear. V dropped 5 bases and J dropped 7 bases, with 11 bases sitting between them. The length of the CDR3 is 13 residues. Germline CDR1 and CDR2: LNHDA and SQIVND (reference sequence). Here the CDR3 reads CASSDLPGEKLFF. CDR3 nucleotide sequence: TGTGCCAGTAGTGACCTCCCCGGTGAAAAACTGTTTTTT.

The J gene is TRBJ1-1, the V gene TRBV9, with a weak D call TRBD1 (5 bases). The length of the CDR3 is 13 residues. Per the germline V gene, CDR1 is SGDLS and CDR2 is YYNGEE. The germline V and J ends were trimmed by 2 bases and 4 bases, with 9 bases remaining between them. CDR3 coding DNA: TGTGCCAGCAGCGTCCCAGGGAGCACTGAAGCTTTCTTT. It codes for CASSVPGSTEAFF.

This clonotype was seen at least ten times. V and J are TRBV10-3 and TRBJ2-2, with 8 bases aligning to TRBD2. From germline, CDR1 is ENHRY and CDR2 SYGVKD. With 6 bases clipped from V and 6 bases from J, the junction kept 6 bases outside the gene matches. The CDR3 contains 14 residues. The CDR3 sequence: CAIRTGGLAGELFF. CDR3 nucleotides: TGTGCCATCAGAACGGGGGGGCTCGCCGGGGAGCTGTTTTTT.

This clonotype was found a few times. The chain carries TRBV19 and TRBJ1-2; D might be TRBD1 (5 bases). Germline CDR1 is LNHDA and CDR2 is SQIVND (reference sequence). The CDR3 has 13 residues. V was shortened by 8 bases and J by 4 bases, with 14 bases between the two germline ends. The CDR3: CASDRRGIYGYTF. The CDR3 region has the DNA TGTGCCAGTGACCGGCGGGGGATCTATGGCTACACCTTC.

This clonotype was seen more than once but under ten times. The chain combines TRBV7-6 with TRBJ2-7; D uncertain. The germline V gene has CDR1 SGHVS and CDR2 FNYEAQ. This CDR3 has 11 amino acids. The V and J ends lost 1 base and 6 bases respectively, with 4 bases between them. For the CDR3, the DNA is TGTGCCAGCAGCTTAGAGAGCGAGCAGTACTTC. Protein: CASSLESEQYF.